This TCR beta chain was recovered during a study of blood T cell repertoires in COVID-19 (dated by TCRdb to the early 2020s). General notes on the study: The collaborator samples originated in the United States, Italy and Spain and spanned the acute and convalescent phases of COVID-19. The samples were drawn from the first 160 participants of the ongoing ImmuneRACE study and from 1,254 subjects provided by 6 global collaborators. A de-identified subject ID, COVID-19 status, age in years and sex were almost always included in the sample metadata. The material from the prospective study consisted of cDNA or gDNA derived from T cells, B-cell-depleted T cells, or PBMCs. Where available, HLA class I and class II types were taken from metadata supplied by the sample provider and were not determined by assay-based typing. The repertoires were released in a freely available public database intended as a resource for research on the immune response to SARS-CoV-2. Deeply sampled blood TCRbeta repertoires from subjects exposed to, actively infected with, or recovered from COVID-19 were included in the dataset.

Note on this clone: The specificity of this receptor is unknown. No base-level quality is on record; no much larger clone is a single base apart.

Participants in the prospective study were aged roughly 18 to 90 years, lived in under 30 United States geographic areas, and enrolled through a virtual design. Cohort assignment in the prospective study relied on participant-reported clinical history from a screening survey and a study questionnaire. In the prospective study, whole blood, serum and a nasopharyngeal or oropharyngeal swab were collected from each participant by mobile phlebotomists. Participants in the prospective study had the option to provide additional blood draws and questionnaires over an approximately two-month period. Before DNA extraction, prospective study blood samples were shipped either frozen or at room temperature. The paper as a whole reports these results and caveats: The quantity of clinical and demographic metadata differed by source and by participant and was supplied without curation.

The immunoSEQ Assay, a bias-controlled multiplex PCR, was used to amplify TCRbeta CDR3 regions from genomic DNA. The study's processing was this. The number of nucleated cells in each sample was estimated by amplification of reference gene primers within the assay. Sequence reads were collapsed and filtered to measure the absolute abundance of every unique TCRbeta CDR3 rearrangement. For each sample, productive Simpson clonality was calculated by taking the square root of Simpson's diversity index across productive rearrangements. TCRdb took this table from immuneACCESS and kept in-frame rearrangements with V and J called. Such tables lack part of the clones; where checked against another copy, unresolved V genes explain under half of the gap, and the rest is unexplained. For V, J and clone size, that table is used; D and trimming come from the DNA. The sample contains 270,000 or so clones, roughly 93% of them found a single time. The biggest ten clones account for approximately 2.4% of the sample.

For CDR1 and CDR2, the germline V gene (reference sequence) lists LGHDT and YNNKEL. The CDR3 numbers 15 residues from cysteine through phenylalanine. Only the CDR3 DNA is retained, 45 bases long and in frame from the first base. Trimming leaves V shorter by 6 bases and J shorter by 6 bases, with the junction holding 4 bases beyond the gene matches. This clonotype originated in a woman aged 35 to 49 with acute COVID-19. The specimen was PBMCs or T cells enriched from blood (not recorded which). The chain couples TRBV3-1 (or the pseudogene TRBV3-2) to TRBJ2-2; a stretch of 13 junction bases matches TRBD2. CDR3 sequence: CASSQLAGGPGELFF. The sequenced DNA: TGTGCCAGCAGTCAACTAGCGGGAGGGCCCGGGGAGCTGTTTTTT.